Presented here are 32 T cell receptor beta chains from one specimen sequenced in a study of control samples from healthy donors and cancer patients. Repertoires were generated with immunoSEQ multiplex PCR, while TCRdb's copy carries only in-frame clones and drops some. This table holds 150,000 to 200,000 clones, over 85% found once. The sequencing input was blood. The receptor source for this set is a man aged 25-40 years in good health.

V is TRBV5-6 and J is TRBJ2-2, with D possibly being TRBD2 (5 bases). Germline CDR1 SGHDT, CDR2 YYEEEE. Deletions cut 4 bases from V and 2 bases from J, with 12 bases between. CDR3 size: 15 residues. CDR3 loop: CASSILRTNTGELFF. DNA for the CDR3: TGTGCCAGCAGCATTTTGAGGACTAACACCGGGGAGCTGTTTTTT.

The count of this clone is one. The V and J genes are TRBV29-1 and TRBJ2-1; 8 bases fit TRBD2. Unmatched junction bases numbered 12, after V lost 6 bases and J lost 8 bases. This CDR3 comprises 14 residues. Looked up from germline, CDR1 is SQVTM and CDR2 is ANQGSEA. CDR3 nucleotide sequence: TGCAGCGTGAGGAAGGAAGCGGGGGTTGATGAGCAGTTCTTC. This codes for CSVRKEAGVDEQFF.

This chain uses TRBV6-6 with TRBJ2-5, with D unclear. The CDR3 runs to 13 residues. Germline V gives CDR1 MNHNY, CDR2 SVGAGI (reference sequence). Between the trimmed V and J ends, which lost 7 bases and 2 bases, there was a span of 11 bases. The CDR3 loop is CASNMAGQETQYF. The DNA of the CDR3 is TGTGCCAGCAATATGGCCGGGCAAGAGACCCAGTACTTC.

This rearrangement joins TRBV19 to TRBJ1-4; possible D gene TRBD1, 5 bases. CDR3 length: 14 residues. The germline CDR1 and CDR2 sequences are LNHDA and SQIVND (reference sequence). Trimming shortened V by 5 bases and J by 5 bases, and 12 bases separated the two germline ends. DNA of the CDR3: TGTGCCAGTAGTGCATGGGACCGAAATGAAAAACTGTTTTTT. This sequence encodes CASSAWDRNEKLFF.

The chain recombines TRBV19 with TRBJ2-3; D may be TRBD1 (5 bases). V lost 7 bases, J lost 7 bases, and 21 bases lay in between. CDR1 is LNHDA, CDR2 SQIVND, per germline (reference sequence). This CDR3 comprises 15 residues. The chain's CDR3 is CASTPNSGPRNTQYF. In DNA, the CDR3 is TGTGCCAGTACACCCAACTCAGGGCCTAGGAATACGCAGTATTTT.

The CDR3 DNA reads as TGTGCCAGCAGCCGACGGACGGGGGGGAACCAAGAGACCCAGTACTTC. It encodes CASSRRTGGNQETQYF. J is TRBJ2-5 and V is TRBV3-1 (or the pseudogene TRBV3-2), with 8 bases aligning to TRBD2. Germline V gene data show CDR1 as LGHDT and CDR2 as YNNKEL (reference sequence). The CDR3 is made up of 16 amino acids. V shed 4 bases and J 0 bases; nucleotides not matched to a gene: 7.

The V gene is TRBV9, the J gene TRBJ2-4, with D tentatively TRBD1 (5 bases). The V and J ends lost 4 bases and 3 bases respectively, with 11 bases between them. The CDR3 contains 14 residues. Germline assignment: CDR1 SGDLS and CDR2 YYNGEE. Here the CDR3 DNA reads TGTGCCAGCAGCCCCTGGGGCTACAAAAACATTCAGTACTTC. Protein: CASSPWGYKNIQYF.

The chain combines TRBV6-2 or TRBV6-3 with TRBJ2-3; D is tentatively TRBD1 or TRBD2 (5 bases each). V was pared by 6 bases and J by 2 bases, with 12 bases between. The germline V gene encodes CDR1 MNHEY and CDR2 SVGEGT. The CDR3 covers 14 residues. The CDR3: CASSTGRFTDTQYF. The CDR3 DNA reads TGTGCCAGCAGCACGGGACGGTTCACAGATACGCAGTATTTT.

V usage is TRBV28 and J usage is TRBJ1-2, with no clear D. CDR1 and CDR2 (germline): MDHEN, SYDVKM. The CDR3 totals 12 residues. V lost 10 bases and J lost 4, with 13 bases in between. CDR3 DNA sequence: TGTGCCACCCTAGCTTACTCCTATGGCTACACCTTC. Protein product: CATLAYSYGYTF.

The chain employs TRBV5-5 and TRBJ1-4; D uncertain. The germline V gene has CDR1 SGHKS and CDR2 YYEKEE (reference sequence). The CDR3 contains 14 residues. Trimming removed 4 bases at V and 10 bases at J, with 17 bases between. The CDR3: CASSLPAPQGKLFF. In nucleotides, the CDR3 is TGTGCCAGCAGCCTCCCGGCCCCACAAGGAAAACTGTTTTTT.

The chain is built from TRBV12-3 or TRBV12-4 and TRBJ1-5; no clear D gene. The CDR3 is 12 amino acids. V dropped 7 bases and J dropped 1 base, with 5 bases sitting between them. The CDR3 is CASKTSNQPQHF. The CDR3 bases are TGTGCCAGCAAGACCAGCAATCAGCCCCAGCATTTT.

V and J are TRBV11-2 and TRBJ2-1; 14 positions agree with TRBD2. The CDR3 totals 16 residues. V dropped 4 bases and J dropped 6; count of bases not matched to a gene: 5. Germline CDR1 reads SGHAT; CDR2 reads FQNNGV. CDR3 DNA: TGTGCCAGCAGCTCAATTGGGACTAGCGGGAGCAATGAGCAGTTCTTC. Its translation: CASSSIGTSGSNEQFF.

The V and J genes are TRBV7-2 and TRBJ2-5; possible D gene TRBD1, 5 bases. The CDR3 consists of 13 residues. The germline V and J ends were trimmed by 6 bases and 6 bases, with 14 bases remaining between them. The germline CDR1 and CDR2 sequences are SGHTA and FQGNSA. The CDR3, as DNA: TGTGCCAGCAGTTTGGGGCTGGGGAAGACCCAGTACTTC. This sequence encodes CASSLGLGKTQYF.

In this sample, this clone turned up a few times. In DNA form, the CDR3 reads TGTGCCAGCAGCGAACGGGGGGTTAGCTCCTACAATGAGCAGTTCTTC. Its translation is CASSERGVSSYNEQFF. The chain uses TRBV14 and TRBJ2-1; 7 bases map to TRBD2. With 5 bases clipped from V and 0 bases from J, the junction kept 7 bases outside the gene matches. Germline lookup yields CDR1 SGHDN and CDR2 FVKESK. This CDR3 has 16 residues.

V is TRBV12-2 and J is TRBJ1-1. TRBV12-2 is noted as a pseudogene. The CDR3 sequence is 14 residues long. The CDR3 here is CASRFNGGNTEAFF. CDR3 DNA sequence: TGTGCAAGTCGCTTTAACGGGGGGAACACTGAAGCTTTCTTT.

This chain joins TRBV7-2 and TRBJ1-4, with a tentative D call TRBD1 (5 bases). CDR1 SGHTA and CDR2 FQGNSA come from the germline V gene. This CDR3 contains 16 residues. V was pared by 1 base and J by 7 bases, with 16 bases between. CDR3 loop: CASSLDVGARGEKLFF. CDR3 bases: TGTGCCAGCAGCTTAGATGTAGGGGCAAGGGGTGAAAAACTGTTTTTT.

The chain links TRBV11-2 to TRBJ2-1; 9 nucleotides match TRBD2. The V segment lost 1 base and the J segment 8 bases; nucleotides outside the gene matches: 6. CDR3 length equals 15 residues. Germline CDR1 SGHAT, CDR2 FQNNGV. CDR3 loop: CASSLAAGGPHEQFF. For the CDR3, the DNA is TGTGCCAGCAGCTTAGCGGCGGGAGGGCCGCATGAGCAGTTCTTC.

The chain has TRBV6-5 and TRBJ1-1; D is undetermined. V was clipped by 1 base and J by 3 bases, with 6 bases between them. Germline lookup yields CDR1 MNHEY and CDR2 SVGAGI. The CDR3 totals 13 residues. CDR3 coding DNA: TGTGCCAGCAGTTACTGGAGATACACTGAAGCTTTCTTT. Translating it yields CASSYWRYTEAFF.

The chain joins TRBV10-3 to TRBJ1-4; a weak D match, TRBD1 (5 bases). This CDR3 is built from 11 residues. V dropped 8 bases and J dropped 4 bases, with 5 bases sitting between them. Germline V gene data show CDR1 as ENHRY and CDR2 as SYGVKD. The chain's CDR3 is CAIGGNEKLFF. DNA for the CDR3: TGTGCCATCGGGGGTAATGAAAAACTGTTTTTT.

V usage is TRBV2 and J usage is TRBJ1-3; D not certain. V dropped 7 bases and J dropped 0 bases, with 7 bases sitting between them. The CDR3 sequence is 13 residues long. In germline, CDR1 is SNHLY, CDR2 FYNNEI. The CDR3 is CASKGHSGNTIYF. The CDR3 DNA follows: TGTGCCAGCAAGGGCCACTCTGGAAACACCATATATTTT.

CDR3 residues: CASTAQTNEKLFF. DNA of the CDR3: TGTGCCAGCACGGCACAGACTAATGAAAAACTGTTTTTT. V gene TRBV12-3 or TRBV12-4 combines with J gene TRBJ1-4, with D uncertain. V lost 7 bases to trimming and J lost 2 bases, with 8 bases between them. The CDR3 is 13 residues long.

In DNA, the CDR3 is TGCGCCAGCAGCTTGGGTGGGGGCAGAGGCTACACCTTC. The encoded protein is CASSLGGGRGYTF. V gene TRBV5-1 combines with J gene TRBJ1-2, with D possibly being TRBD1 (6 bases). CDR3 length equals 13 residues. Looked up from germline, CDR1 is SGHRS and CDR2 is YFSETQ. V was clipped by 0 bases and J by 8 bases, with 11 bases between them.

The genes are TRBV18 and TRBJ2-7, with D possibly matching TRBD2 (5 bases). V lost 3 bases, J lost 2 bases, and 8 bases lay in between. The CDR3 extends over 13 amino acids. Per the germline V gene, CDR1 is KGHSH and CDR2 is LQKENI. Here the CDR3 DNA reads TGTGCCAGCTCACCTGCGGGTCCCTACGAGCAGTACTTC. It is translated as CASSPAGPYEQYF.

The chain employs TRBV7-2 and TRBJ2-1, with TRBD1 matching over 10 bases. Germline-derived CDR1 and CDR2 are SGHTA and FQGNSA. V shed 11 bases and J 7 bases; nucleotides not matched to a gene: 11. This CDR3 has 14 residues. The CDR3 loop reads CAVLPGQGKNEQFF. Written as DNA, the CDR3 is TGTGCCGTGTTACCGGGACAGGGGAAGAATGAGCAGTTCTTC.

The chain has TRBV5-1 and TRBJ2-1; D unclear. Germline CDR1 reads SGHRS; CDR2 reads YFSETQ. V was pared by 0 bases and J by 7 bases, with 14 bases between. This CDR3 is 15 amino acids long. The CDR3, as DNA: TGCGCCAGCAGCTTGGGAGTCTCATTAGTGAATGAGCAGTTCTTC. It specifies CASSLGVSLVNEQFF. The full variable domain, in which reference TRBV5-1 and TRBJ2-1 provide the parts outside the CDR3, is KAGVTQTPRYLIKTRGQQVTLSCSPISGHRSVSWYQQTPGQGLQFLFEYFSETQRNKGNFPGRFSGRQFSNSRSEMNVSTLELGDSALYLCASSLGVSLVNEQFFGPGTRLTVL.

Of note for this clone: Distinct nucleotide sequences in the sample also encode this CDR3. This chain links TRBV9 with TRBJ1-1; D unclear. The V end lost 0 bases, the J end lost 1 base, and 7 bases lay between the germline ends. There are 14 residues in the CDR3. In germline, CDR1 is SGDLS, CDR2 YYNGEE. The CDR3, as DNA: TGTGCCAGCAGCGTAGGTGGTCAGAACACTGAAGCTTTCTTT. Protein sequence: CASSVGGQNTEAFF. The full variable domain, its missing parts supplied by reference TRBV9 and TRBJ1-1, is DSGVTQTPKHLITATGQRVTLRCSPRSGDLSVYWYQQSLDQGLQFLIQYYNGEERAKGNILERFSAQQFPDLHSELNLSSLELGDSALYFCASSVGGQNTEAFFGQGTRLTVV.

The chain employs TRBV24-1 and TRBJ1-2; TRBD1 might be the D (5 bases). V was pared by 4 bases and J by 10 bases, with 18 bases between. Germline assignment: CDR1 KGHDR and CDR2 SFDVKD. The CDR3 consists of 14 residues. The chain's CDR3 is CATSDRSSGTVYTF. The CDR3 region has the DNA TGTGCCACCAGTGACCGTTCATCCGGGACCGTCTACACCTTC.

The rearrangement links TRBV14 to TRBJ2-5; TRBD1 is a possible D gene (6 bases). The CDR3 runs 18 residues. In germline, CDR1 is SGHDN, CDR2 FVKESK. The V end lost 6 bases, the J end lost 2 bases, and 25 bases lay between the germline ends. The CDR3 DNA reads TGTGCCAGCAGTCACGACCCCAGGGGCGCCCATTGGCAAGAGACCCAGTACTTC. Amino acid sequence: CASSHDPRGAHWQETQYF.

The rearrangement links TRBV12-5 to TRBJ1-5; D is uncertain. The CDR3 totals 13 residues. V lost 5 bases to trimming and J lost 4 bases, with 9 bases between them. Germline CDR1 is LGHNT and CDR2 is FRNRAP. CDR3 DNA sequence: TGTGCTAGTGGTCACGGTGGGAATCAGCCCCAGCATTTT. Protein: CASGHGGNQPQHF.

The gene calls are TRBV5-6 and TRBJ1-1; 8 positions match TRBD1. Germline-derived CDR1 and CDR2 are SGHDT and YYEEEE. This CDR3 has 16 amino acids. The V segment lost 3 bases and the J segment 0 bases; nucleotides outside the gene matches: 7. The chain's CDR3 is CASSSRDRSLNTEAFF. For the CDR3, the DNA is TGTGCCAGCAGCTCCCGGGACAGGAGCCTGAACACTGAAGCTTTCTTT.

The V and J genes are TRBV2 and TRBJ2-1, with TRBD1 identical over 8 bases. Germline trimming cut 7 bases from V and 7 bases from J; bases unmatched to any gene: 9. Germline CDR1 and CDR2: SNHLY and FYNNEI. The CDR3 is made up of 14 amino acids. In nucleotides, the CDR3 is TGTGCCAGCACCCGGACAGGGAATGGAAATGAGCAGTTCTTC. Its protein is CASTRTGNGNEQFF.

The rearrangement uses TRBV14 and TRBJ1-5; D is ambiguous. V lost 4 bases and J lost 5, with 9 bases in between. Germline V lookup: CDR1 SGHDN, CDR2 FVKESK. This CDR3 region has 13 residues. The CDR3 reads CASSRNTYQPQHF. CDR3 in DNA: TGTGCCAGCAGCCGGAACACCTATCAGCCCCAGCATTTT.